This T cell receptor beta chain came from a study of identical twins (dated by TCRdb to the mid-2010s). For the study in its entirety: To test whether fetal clonotypes persist, this study deep-sequenced TCR alpha and beta repertoires from monozygotic twins, from unrelated adults of various ages, and from cord blood. To rule out contamination, replicate twin experiments were performed at different times with different library preparation protocols. Broader findings and caveats from the paper: Because the same donors could not be followed over many years, the conclusions relied on cross-sectional statistical analysis. In monozygotic twins, recombination models systematically underestimated out-of-frame TCR alpha sharing, but the models matched the sharing seen between unrelated individuals. Compared with coincidental sharing between unrelated individuals, out-of-frame TCR alpha sequences shared between twins showed an excess of sequences with low generation probability. Invariant T cells such as MAIT and iNKT could partly confound zero-insertion analyses, though diverse VJ usage argued against this for most clonotypes. Fewer insertions were carried by abundant cord blood beta clonotypes; a weaker similar trend was observed in young adult naive repertoires, while no such trend was observed in memory repertoires. In beta out-of-frame sequences, excess twin sharing was weaker, because having fewer shared sequences lowered the signal-to-noise ratio.

All donors were healthy Caucasians. Three pairs of female monozygotic twins, all aged about 18 to 30 years, made up the twin cohort. Positive isolation kits from Invitrogen were used to isolate the CD4+ and CD8+ T cell populations. Libraries were constructed by 5' RACE. The listed sequencing device is Illumina HiSeq 2000. A universal primer binding site was introduced by template switching, and a unique molecular identifier was present in the final cDNA, enabling accurate counting of TCR cDNA molecules. Specific primers in the conserved constant-segment region were used to synthesize first-strand cDNA for the TCR alpha and beta chains. To control for contamination, each cDNA library was double barcoded with a SMART-Mk sample barcode plus Illumina barcodes. TruSeq adapter sequences, together with Illumina sample barcodes, were added in two successive PCR steps. The TCR alpha and beta cDNA libraries were sequenced on the Illumina HiSeq platform using custom primers. The authors' pipeline ran thus. Unique molecular identifiers were extracted from raw reads with MiGEC, and CDR3 positions were determined with MiXCR. Recombination models were inferred per individual with the repgenHMM and IGoR tools using an EM algorithm. Shared clonotype analysis was performed with the tcR package in R, normalizing sharing by the product of cloneset sizes. To study raw recombination free of thymic and clonal selection effects, out-of-frame nonproductive sequences were analyzed. The public reads were reanalyzed by TCRdb: fastp trimming at Q25, MiXCR alignment, in-frame beta chains only. Every CDR3 protein is listed once, alongside the most common genes and DNA of its rows. TCRdb, not the authors, supplied the V and J calls. For this sample the table gives some 230,000 distinct CDR3 sequences, of which 5.5% to 7.5% were detected only once. In total, the top ten clones hold roughly 15% of the sample.

The CDR3 goes from the cysteine to the phenylalanine over 15 residues. The DNA shown is the 45-base CDR3, in frame from base 1. CDR1 and CDR2 were assigned from the germline V gene as SGHRS and YFSETQ. Trimming takes 6 bases off V and 2 bases off J; junction bases not matched to a gene: 10. In the case of this clonotype: The target of this receptor is not known. No qualities accompany the bases; no much larger clone lies one base away.

A further study also used this sample, focusing on T cells expressing NK-cell markers. As the second study states: In sorted CD3+CD56+NKG2C+, CD3+CD56+NKG2C- and CD3+CD56-NKG2C+ T-cell subsets from about eight donors, TCR beta-chain repertoires were profiled. Among the eight sequenced donors, seven were HCMV-seropositive and one was HCMV-seronegative. To restrict sorting to alphabetaTCR-expressing T cells, an anti-gammadeltaTCR antibody was added in several experiments. For six donors, the dominant CD3+CD56+NKG2C+ clonotypes were among the top 10 CD8+ clonotypes and accounted for about 1.0-7.0% of CD8+ T cells. Those dominant clonotypes were again the most abundant among CD3+CD56-NKG2C+ cells in several donors, at about 25-65%. It remained unclear whether the expanded NKG2C-expressing T cell clones were specific for HCMV antigens. The study sequenced eight donors, all healthy volunteers chosen at random: three men and five women. HCMV-specific IgG was detected in serum with a commercial ELISA kit to determine HCMV serostatus. MIGEC handled demultiplexing of the reads and grouping by UMI, while MiTCR was used to assemble and quantify clonotypes. Only TCR cDNA sequences supported by at least two reads were kept to exclude erroneous sequences. The tcR package was used for downstream repertoire analysis, and clonotypes were matched between fractions using CDR3 nucleotide sequence together with V segment. VDJmatch was used to annotate antigen specificity against VDJdb, with one amino acid substitution allowed in CDR3.

The rearranged segments are TRBV5-1 and TRBJ2-7, with TRBD2 identical over 8 junction bases. This receptor was obtained from a woman aged 18-29 years in good health. The sequencing input was CD8+ T cells sorted from blood. The CDR3 region has the sequence CASKYKAGVPYEQYF. In nucleotides, the sequence is TGCGCCAGCAAATATAAAGCGGGAGTTCCCTACGAGCAGTACTTC.